Here is one T cell receptor beta chain with its context. Its specificity is not known. Per the authors' pipeline: Filtering was not the same, since immunoSEQ gave junction-only sequences without quality scores. The assay was immunoSEQ multiplex PCR, and TCRdb's table has in-frame clones only and misses some. The V and J calls and the clone size are those of that table, but D and trimming were determined from the DNA. This table holds more than 150,000 clones, approximately 61% found once. The data were taken from a study of shared clonotypes between healthy human individuals. About the study: The people who gave samples were a couple of women and a few men aged 18 to 49. Findings of the study overall: With few donors, the genetic and exposure-history diversity represented was limited.

Germline loops: CDR1 SGHNT, CDR2 YENEEA. V gave up 2 bases and J gave up 2 bases, with 12 bases separating them. The CDR3 has 15 amino acids. Naive CD45RA+ and memory CD45RA-negative subsets were split from CD4+ cells. Material: memory CD4+ T cells sorted from blood. Subset here: CD45RA-negative fraction. This sequence was found in a man younger than 45 in good health. The J gene is TRBJ1-1, the V gene TRBV11-3; possible D gene TRBD1, 5 bases. The CDR3 DNA is TGTGCCAGCAGCTTACTAGACAGCAAAAACACTGAAGCTTTCTTT. Protein sequence: CASSLLDSKNTEAFF.